This T cell receptor beta chain is drawn from a study of cytomegalovirus exposure and HLA in healthy donors (dated by TCRdb to 2017 to 2019). For context, the study as a whole: The roughly 670 repertoires of the first cohort and the roughly 120 validation repertoires were produced on the same platform, according to a later analysis. To predict cytomegalovirus infection status, the study brought together high-throughput TCR immunosequencing, statistical association of individual TCRs with disease status, and machine learning. A separate validation cohort of more than 100 different subjects was used in addition to the roughly 670-subject first cohort. The study aimed to test whether signatures of past pathogen exposure could be identified by cataloging public T cell receptors. Study-level results and caveats: A later analysis had no HLA typing for the validation cohort, so co-occurrence there was scored across all 130 or so repertoires. The authors suggested that the approach could potentially be generalized to other disease states and immunological phenotypes. In vitro tests confirmed that a few of the cytomegalovirus-associated TCR beta chains recognize cytomegalovirus antigens. Subsequent analysis determined that TCRs grouped into clusters in the first cohort also showed a tendency toward co-occurrence across the roughly 120 validation repertoires, and 94% of cluster scores exceeded 0. The study gave a list of about 160 TCR beta chains associated with cytomegalovirus. Cytomegalovirus status was reported to be diagnosed by the classifier with high specificity and sensitivity in both the original and validation cohorts. Most TCR sequences were observed very rarely across donors, whereas some public TCRs were present in many individuals.

The donors belonged to the validation cohort of 120 subjects, which was separate from the approximately 700-subject first cohort. This clone was observed a handful of times. Its antigen remains undetermined. The sample holds no much larger clone one base away, and base qualities are not on file. V is clipped by 5 bases and J by 0 bases, and the sequence between their germline boundaries is 14 bases long. There are 15 amino acids in the CDR3, from cysteine to phenylalanine inclusive. The read is trimmed to its CDR3 DNA, 45 bases read in frame from base 1. The germline V gene provides CDR1 SGHRS and CDR2 YFSETQ. Library preparation was by the immunoSEQ multiplex PCR assay. The paper's processing steps were these. A statistical classification framework was built to diagnose cytomegalovirus status from the catalog of TCR beta chain sequences. TCRdb's version of the immuneACCESS table is confined to in-frame rearrangements and falls short of the full clone set. An unresolved V gene accounts for under half of the shortfall where checked; the remainder is of unknown origin. The V and J calls and clone size come from that table; D and trimming were worked out from the DNA. The sample yields some 150,000 clones; 89% were counted once. In total, the top ten clones hold about 8.2% of the sample.

Here the chain combines TRBV5-1 and TRBJ1-1; the D segment cannot be called with confidence. The sequence was obtained from a woman younger than 35 in good health and CMV-seropositive. The sequencing sample was made of PBMCs. The sequenced DNA is TGCGCCAGCAGTAACGGAGCAAAAATGAACACTGAAGCTTTCTTT. The resulting protein is CASSNGAKMNTEAFF.